What follows are 21 T cell receptor delta chains derived from one specimen sequenced in a study of gamma-delta T cells after stem cell transplantation. TCRdb fed the RT-PCR reads to CATT. The repertoire holds approximately 2,000 delta-chain clones, with roughly a quarter as singletons. The material sequenced was gamma-delta T cells. Every receptor here comes from a human donor. It is not recorded whose cells these are; they may come from a transplant donor.

This clone is deemed medium-sized (0.01 to 0.1%). V gene TRDV1 combines with J gene TRDJ1, with 8 positions matching TRDD3. Germline CDR1 and CDR2: TSWWSYY and QGS. This CDR3 is 18 amino acids long. V lost 4 bases to trimming and J lost 5 bases; unmatched junction nucleotides: 18. CDR3 sequence: CALGVRLRRTGGPDKLIF. The CDR3 bases are TGTGCTCTTGGGGTCCGCCTCCGGCGTACTGGGGGGCCTGATAAACTCATCTTT.

Within the sample, this clone is medium-sized (0.01 to 0.1%). The chain combines TRDV2 with TRDJ1, with 13 bases identical to TRDD3. V lost 0 bases, J lost 3 bases, and 9 bases stayed unmatched. The CDR3 loop spans 18 amino acids. CDR1 and CDR2 from the germline V gene are GEAIGNYY and EKD. The CDR3, as DNA: TGTGCCTGTGACACCCTTAACACTGGGGGATACGCCCCCGATAAACTCATCTTT. It codes for CACDTLNTGGYAPDKLIF.

This clone was seen only a few times. The chain is built from TRDV1 and TRDJ1; perhaps TRDD2 as D (6 bases). CDR3 length: 25 amino acids. With 1 base removed from V and 0 bases from J, the gap between germline ends came to 39 bases. Germline V gene lookup returns CDR1 TSWWSYY and CDR2 QGS. Written as DNA, the CDR3 is TGTGCTCTTGGGGAACCCAGGCGACGACATTTTCCTAGTCCGTACCACAGCGATTACACCGATAAACTCATCTTT. It codes for CALGEPRRRHFPSPYHSDYTDKLIF.

Concerning this clone itself: With only one base between it and a far larger clone, this is likely a read error. This specimen includes other DNA sequences encoding the same CDR3. The chain carries TRDV2 and TRDJ1; D perhaps matches TRDD3 (5 bases). This CDR3 is built from 15 residues. Looked up from germline, CDR1 is GEAIGNYY and CDR2 is EKD. In nucleotides, the CDR3 is TGCGCCTGTGACACCGTGGGGCCGTACACCGATAAACTCATCTTT. It specifies CACDTVGPYTDKLIF.

The rearrangement joins TRDV2 to TRDJ1; maybe TRDD3 (5 bases). Per the germline V gene, CDR1 is GEAIGNYY and CDR2 is EKD. V shed 1 base and J shed 0 bases, with 14 bases lying between them. This CDR3 has 16 residues. Here the CDR3 reads CACDTIPGLYTDKLIF. The DNA for the CDR3 is TGTGCCTGTGACACGATACCCGGATTGTACACCGATAAACTCATCTTT.

This clone rates as medium-sized. The V call is TRDV2, the J call TRDJ1; TRDD3 matches at 13 bases. After removal of 0 bases from V and 1 base from J, the junction contained 13 bases not matched to a gene. CDR3 size: 20 residues. Per germline, CDR1 GEAIGNYY and CDR2 EKD. The CDR3 bases are TGTGCCTGTGACACCCTACTGGGGGATACGCCGTTGGGGGGCACCGATAAACTCATCTTT. As protein: CACDTLLGDTPLGGTDKLIF.

This clone is classed as large (0.1 to 1%). The chain links TRDV2 to TRDJ1; the D is unclear. CDR3 length: 19 residues. V lost 0 bases and J 0 bases, leaving 22 bases between the germline ends. Germline assignment: CDR1 GEAIGNYY and CDR2 EKD. CDR3 residues: CACDTVISKAGPHTDKLIF. CDR3 DNA sequence: TGTGCCTGTGACACCGTGATCTCCAAGGCTGGACCACACACCGATAAACTCATCTTT.

To note about this clone: The likely explanation is a read error, given a far larger clone one base away. The CDR3 bases are TGTGCTCTTGGGGACCTTCCTACGAACATACCTATACTGGGGGAGATCAGGTACACCGATAAACTCATCTTT. This encodes CALGDLPTNIPILGEIRYTDKLIF. V gene TRDV1 combines with J gene TRDJ1, with D tentatively TRDD2 or TRDD3 (9 bases each). Germline V gives CDR1 TSWWSYY, CDR2 QGS. The CDR3 covers 24 residues. Trimming took 3 bases from V and 0 from J, leaving 38 bases between them.

This clone is categorized as medium-sized. The CDR3, as DNA: TGTGCTCTTGGGGAAATTACAAGCCCTTACTGGGGGTACACCGATAAACTCATCTTT. Its protein product is CALGEITSPYWGYTDKLIF. The chain employs TRDV1 and TRDJ1; 8 bases are shared with TRDD3. The CDR3 consists of 19 residues. From germline, CDR1 is TSWWSYY and CDR2 QGS. Trimming cost V 2 bases and J 0 bases; bases outside gene matches: 14.

As concerns this clone: This probably arose from a read error, given a far larger clone one base away. The same CDR3 also results from other DNA sequences found in this sample. The chain uses TRDV2 and TRDJ1, with D unclear. Germline V gene lookup returns CDR1 GEAIGNYY and CDR2 EKD. The V end was cut by 0 bases, the J end by 5 bases, with 18 bases between. There are 16 residues in the CDR3. The CDR3 bases are TGTGCCTGTGACACCGTTGGGACTCGTCGGGTAGATAAACTCATCTTT. Translated: CACDTVGTRRVDKLIF.

This clone is medium-sized (0.01 to 0.1%). The V call is TRDV1, the J call TRDJ1; 13 bases are a match to TRDD3. Losses at the gene ends were 1 base for V and 6 bases for J; bases not matched to a gene: 20. Per the germline V gene, CDR1 is TSWWSYY and CDR2 is QGS. The CDR3 spans 21 residues. CDR3 region: CALGEPPIYWGIRSTGYKLIF. For the CDR3, the DNA is TGTGCTCTTGGGGAACCCCCCATTTACTGGGGGATACGCAGTACCGGCTATAAACTCATCTTT.

The chain combines TRDV2 with TRDJ1, with TRDD3 matching 9 bases. CDR1 is GEAIGNYY, CDR2 EKD, per germline. The CDR3 loop spans 17 amino acids. The J segment lost 0 bases and the V segment lost 3 bases, leaving 10 bases of the junction unmatched. This CDR3 reads CACDPLGEMRYTDKLIF. CDR3 DNA: TGTGCCTGTGACCCACTGGGGGAGATGCGGTACACCGATAAACTCATCTTT.

The chain uses TRDV1 and TRDJ1; weak D call: TRDD3 (5 bases). Per germline, CDR1 TSWWSYY and CDR2 QGS. This CDR3 comprises 16 residues. The V and J ends lost 7 bases and 9 bases respectively, with 27 bases between them. CDR3 bases: TGTGCTCTTGCCCTGGGATTGGGAGTAGGGTTGGATCAACTCATCTTT. Its protein product is CALALGLGVGLDQLIF.

Of note for this clone: A read error may explain this, as a much larger clone is one base away. The identical CDR3 is also encoded by other nucleotide sequences in the sample. The V call is TRDV1, the J call TRDJ1; 9 nucleotides line up with TRDD3. CDR3 size: 25 residues. The germline V gene encodes CDR1 TSWWSYY and CDR2 QGS. CDR3 sequence (DNA): TGTGCACTTGGGGAATCTTTTTTACCCCTTTCTTCCCTGTTACTGGGGGAAAAATACACCGATAAACTCATCTTT. Residues: CALGESFLPLSSLLLGEKYTDKLIF.

This clone is classed as medium-sized. This rearrangement joins TRDV1 to TRDJ1; TRDD3 matches at 7 bases. J gave up 0 bases and V 2 bases, and 15 bases lay outside the gene matches. The CDR3 length is 19 residues. Germline lookup yields CDR1 TSWWSYY and CDR2 QGS. CDR3 sequence (DNA): TGTGCTCTTGGGGAAGAGCTCGAACTGGGGATCCTGTACACCGATAAACTCATCTTT. Its protein is CALGEELELGILYTDKLIF.

The chain has TRDV1 and TRDJ1; 11 bases line up with TRDD3. This CDR3 has 18 amino acids. Germline CDR1 and CDR2: TSWWSYY and QGS. V lost 0 bases, J lost 4 bases, and 10 bases stayed unmatched. The CDR3 region has the DNA TGTGCTCTTGGGGAACTCTTCCCTGGTACTGGGGGATACGATAAACTCATCTTT. It yields the protein CALGELFPGTGGYDKLIF.

By share of the sample, this clone is medium-sized. V is TRDV2 and J is TRDJ1; a weak D match, TRDD3 (5 bases). With 4 bases removed from V and 2 bases from J, the gap between germline ends came to 13 bases. The CDR3 loop spans 14 amino acids. CDR1 and CDR2 from the germline V gene are GEAIGNYY and EKD. The CDR3 is CACDSVLVTDKLIF. The CDR3 nucleotides read TGTGCCTGTGATTCCGTACTGGTAACCGATAAACTCATCTTT.

The chain uses TRDV2 and TRDJ3; a weak D match, TRDD3 (6 bases). The V gene lost 0 bases and the J gene lost 0 bases, with 11 bases spanning the gap. The germline V gene has CDR1 GEAIGNYY and CDR2 EKD. The CDR3 runs to 18 residues. Here the CDR3 reads CACDTLVGGSWDTRQMFF. CDR3 DNA sequence: TGTGCCTGTGACACCCTCGTGGGGGGCTCCTGGGACACCCGACAGATGTTTTTC.

Within the sample, this clone is medium-sized. The rearrangement joins TRDV2 to TRDJ1, with 11 bases matching TRDD3. The CDR3 loop spans 24 amino acids. Per germline, CDR1 GEAIGNYY and CDR2 EKD. With V trimmed by 0 bases and J by 0 bases, 26 bases remained unmatched. This CDR3 reads CACDTISHTPGWGIPDPYTDKLIF. Here the CDR3 DNA reads TGTGCCTGTGACACCATTTCCCACACTCCGGGCTGGGGGATACCGGACCCGTACACCGATAAACTCATCTTT.

This chain links TRDV3 with TRDJ1, with TRDD3 matching 10 bases. Germline V lookup: CDR1 TVYSNPD, CDR2 GDNSRS (reference sequence). The trim removed 2 bases at V and 5 bases at J, leaving 23 bases unmatched. CDR3 length: 19 amino acids. The CDR3 region has the DNA TGTGCCTTTCCAGCCTCATTTCCTACGTGTCTGGGGGATATTGATAAACTCATCTTT. Translated: CAFPASFPTCLGDIDKLIF.

This clone showed up just once. A far larger clone is only one base removed, so a read error is likely. Other DNA sequences in the same sample also yield this CDR3. The chain couples TRDV2 to TRDJ1, with D unresolved. Germline CDR1 reads GEAIGNYY; CDR2 reads EKD. Trimming cost V 7 bases and J 0 bases, with 20 bases left between them. There are 16 residues in the CDR3. As DNA, the CDR3 is TGTGCCTGCGATCCCTTACTACCAAAGTACACCGATAAACTCATCTTT. This translates into CACDPLLPKYTDKLIF.